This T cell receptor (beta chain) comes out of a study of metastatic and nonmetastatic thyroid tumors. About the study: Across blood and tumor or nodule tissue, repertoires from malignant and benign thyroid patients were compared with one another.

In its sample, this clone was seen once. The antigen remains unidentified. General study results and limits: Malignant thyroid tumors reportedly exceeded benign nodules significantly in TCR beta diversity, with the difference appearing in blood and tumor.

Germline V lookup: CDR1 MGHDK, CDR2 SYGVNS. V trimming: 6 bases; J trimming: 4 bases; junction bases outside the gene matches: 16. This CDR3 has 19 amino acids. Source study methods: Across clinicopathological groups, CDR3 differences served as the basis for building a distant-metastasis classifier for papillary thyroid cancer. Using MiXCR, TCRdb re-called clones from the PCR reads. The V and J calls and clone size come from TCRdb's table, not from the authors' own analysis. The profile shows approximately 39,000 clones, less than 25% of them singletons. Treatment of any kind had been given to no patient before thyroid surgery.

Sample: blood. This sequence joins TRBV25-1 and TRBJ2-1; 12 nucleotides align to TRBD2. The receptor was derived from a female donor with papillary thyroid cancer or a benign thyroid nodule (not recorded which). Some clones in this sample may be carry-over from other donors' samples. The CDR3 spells CASSLTRTSGKGLYNEQFF. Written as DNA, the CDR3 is TGTGCCAGCAGCCTAACACGGACTAGCGGGAAGGGGTTGTACAATGAGCAGTTCTTC.